This T cell receptor beta chain was found in a study of PD-1 blockade in classical Hodgkin lymphoma. Study results and caveats: Sources of repertoire differences remain undefined, possibly disease activity or prior therapy. Baseline diversity resembling that of newly diagnosed patients was seen in complete responders.

The data were produced by immunoSEQ multiplex PCR, yet TCRdb's version contains in-frame clones alone and is incomplete. The sample records some 4,600 clones, more than 60% being singletons. Germline CDR1 and CDR2: SGHAT and FQNNGV. This CDR3 has 15 amino acids. Trimming cost V 7 bases and J 4 bases; bases outside gene matches: 9. Comments on this clone: Its antigen is still unknown.

Every patient relapsed after autologous stem cell transplantation, and brentuximab vedotin exposure varied. Thawed PBMCs were subjected to magnetic negative selection, which yielded isolated CD8+ T cells. The best responses consisted of complete response, partial response or progressive disease. The chain employs TRBV11-2 and TRBJ2-1; 8 bases fit TRBD2. The sequenced sample was CD8+ T cells from blood, obtained at baseline. The clonotype comes from a human donor with classical Hodgkin lymphoma. The CDR3 loop is CASTGGGLGYNEQFF. The CDR3 DNA reads TGTGCCAGCACGGGGGGGGGACTAGGATACAATGAGCAGTTCTTC.